Presented here are 21 T cell receptor beta chains from one specimen sequenced in a study of B cell selection in AIRE deficiency. CD4+CD127+ cells were sorted as the conventional CD4 T cells. Clones were read by immunoSEQ multiplex PCR, and TCRdb kept only the in-frame ones, dropping some. In the table there are around 19,000 clones, less than 98% of which are singletons. Sequenced material: conventional CD4+ T cells sorted from PBMCs. The receptors derive from a human donor with AIRE deficiency.

Points on this clone: In the same sample, other DNA sequences code for this CDR3. V and J are TRBV9 and TRBJ2-1; possibly TRBD2 for D (6 bases). There are 15 residues in the CDR3. Trimming removed 3 bases from V and 2 bases from J, with 12 bases in between. Germline assignment: CDR1 SGDLS and CDR2 YYNGEE. The CDR3 spells CASSARDAPYNEQFF. The DNA for the CDR3 is TGTGCCAGCAGCGCGCGGGACGCCCCCTACAATGAGCAGTTCTTC.

The V gene is TRBV5-1, the J gene TRBJ2-5; 7 bases are shared with TRBD2. The CDR3 extends over 15 amino acids. CDR1 and CDR2 from the germline V gene are SGHRS and YFSETQ. The junction had 6 bases not matched to a gene; V was cut back by 4 bases and J by 0 bases. DNA of the CDR3: TGCGCCAGCAGCCTCGGACTAGTAGACCAAGAGACCCAGTACTTC. Its protein product is CASSLGLVDQETQYF. The full variable domain, rest sourced from reference TRBV5-1 and TRBJ2-5, is KAGVTQTPRYLIKTRGQQVTLSCSPISGHRSVSWYQQTPGQGLQFLFEYFSETQRNKGNFPGRFSGRQFSNSRSEMNVSTLELGDSALYLCASSLGLVDQETQYFGPGTRLLVL.

The rearrangement joins TRBV19 to TRBJ2-1, with 10 nucleotides matching TRBD2. Losses at the gene ends were 5 bases for V and 9 bases for J; bases not matched to a gene: 25. This CDR3 region has 20 residues. Per germline, CDR1 LNHDA and CDR2 SQIVND (reference sequence). For the CDR3, the DNA is TGTGCCAGTAGTGCCCGACCCTCGCCCCCTTTAGCGGGGGGTAGACGTGAGCAGTTCTTC. Protein product: CASSARPSPPLAGGRREQFF.

This chain's CDR3 is CASSPSAGGSYEQYF. The CDR3 nucleotides read TGTGCCAGCTCACCATCGGCCGGGGGCTCCTACGAGCAGTACTTC. The genes are TRBV18 and TRBJ2-7; D possibly corresponds to TRBD2 (6 bases). Looked up from germline, CDR1 is KGHSH and CDR2 is LQKENI. This CDR3 spans 15 amino acids. V was clipped by 2 bases and J by 0 bases, with 11 bases between them.

In this sample, this clone turned up a few times. This rearrangement joins TRBV7-2 to TRBJ2-5, with TRBD1 matching over 7 bases. Looked up from germline, CDR1 is SGHTA and CDR2 is FQGNSA. This CDR3 spans 14 amino acids. Trimming cost V 6 bases and J 3 bases; bases outside gene matches: 7. Here the CDR3 reads CASSSNRGKETQYF. The CDR3 coding sequence is TGTGCCAGCAGTTCAAACAGGGGAAAAGAGACCCAGTACTTC. Looking up the rest from reference TRBV7-2 and TRBJ2-5 gives the full variable domain: GAGVSQSPSNKVTEKGKDVELRCDPISGHTALYWYRQSLGQGLEFLIYFQGNSAPDKSGLPSDRFSAERTGGSVSTLTIQRTQQEDSAVYLCASSSNRGKETQYFGPGTRLLVL.

The sample holds one count of this clone. In nucleotides, the CDR3 is TGTGCCAGTCATCGGGCTAACTATGGCTACACCTTC. Translating it yields CASHRANYGYTF. The chain carries TRBV19 and TRBJ1-2, with D hard to call. V was trimmed by 8 bases and J by 0 bases, leaving 7 bases between them. This CDR3 contains 12 residues. Per the germline V gene, CDR1 is LNHDA and CDR2 is SQIVND (reference sequence).

The chain is built from TRBV5-1 and TRBJ2-3; D is unresolved. Per germline, CDR1 SGHRS and CDR2 YFSETQ. This CDR3 is 17 amino acids long. Trimming shortened V by 0 bases and J by 2 bases, and 16 bases separated the two germline ends. CDR3 loop: CASSLEGRSRITDTQYF. In DNA, the CDR3 is TGCGCCAGCAGCTTGGAGGGCCGCTCTAGAATCACAGATACGCAGTATTTT.

This clone was detected once. This chain uses TRBV9 with TRBJ1-4; no clear D gene. The CDR3 covers 13 residues. Per the germline V gene, CDR1 is SGDLS and CDR2 is YYNGEE. Trimming left V 1 base short and J 7 bases short, with 8 bases between. CDR3 protein: CASSVYPGEKLFF. The DNA for the CDR3 is TGTGCCAGCAGCGTATATCCGGGTGAAAAACTGTTTTTT.

V usage is TRBV18 and J usage is TRBJ2-7; TRBD2 matches 7 bases. The CDR3 has 14 residues. The trim removed 6 bases at V and 0 bases at J, leaving 5 bases unmatched. From germline, CDR1 is KGHSH and CDR2 LQKENI. CDR3 DNA sequence: TGTGCCAGCTCCCGGGGAGGGTCCTCCTACGAGCAGTACTTC. It encodes CASSRGGSSYEQYF.

The chain is built from TRBV6-1 and TRBJ2-1, with 8 nucleotides matching TRBD1. The CDR3 runs 13 residues. V was clipped by 6 bases and J by 7 bases; unmatched bases: 5. The germline V gene has CDR1 MNHNS and CDR2 SASEGT. In nucleotides, the CDR3 is TGTGCCAGCAGCCGACAGGGGTCAAATGAGCAGTTCTTC. This sequence encodes CASSRQGSNEQFF.

The rearrangement links TRBV6-1 to TRBJ2-1, with D perhaps matching TRBD2 (5 bases). CDR1 and CDR2 from the germline V gene are MNHNS and SASEGT. The V end was cut by 5 bases, the J end by 4 bases, with 9 bases between. This CDR3 region has 13 residues. Here the CDR3 reads CASSQTSYNEQFF. CDR3 DNA: TGTGCCAGCAGTCAAACTAGTTACAATGAGCAGTTCTTC.

This chain joins TRBV29-1 and TRBJ1-2, with 8 nucleotides matching TRBD1. This CDR3 contains 15 residues. Germline values: CDR1 SQVTM, CDR2 ANQGSEA. Germline trimming cut 2 bases from V and 7 bases from J; bases unmatched to any gene: 12. CDR3 DNA sequence: TGCAGCGTTGAATCAGCTGCGGACAGGGCCTCTGGCTACACCTTC. Translating it yields CSVESAADRASGYTF. Filled out from reference TRBV29-1 and TRBJ1-2, the complete variable domain reads SAVISQKPSRDICQRGTSLTIQCQVDSQVTMMFWYRQQPGQSLTLIATANQGSEATYESGFVIDKFPISRPNLTFSTLTVSNMSPEDSSIYLCSVESAADRASGYTFGSGTRLTVV.

The gene calls are TRBV5-4 and TRBJ2-3; 11 bases agree with TRBD2. CDR1 is SGHNT, CDR2 YYREEE, per germline (reference sequence). The V gene end was trimmed by 0 bases and the J gene end by 4 bases; junction bases not matched to a gene: 4. This CDR3 has 16 amino acids. The CDR3 here is CASSLAVAGGSDTQYF. The CDR3 bases are TGTGCCAGCAGCTTGGCGGTAGCGGGAGGGTCAGATACGCAGTATTTT.

The chain carries TRBV7-2 and TRBJ2-3; D gene uncertain. Trimming cost V 5 bases and J 2 bases, with 14 bases left between them. This CDR3 region has 15 residues. Germline V lookup: CDR1 SGHTA, CDR2 FQGNSA. CDR3 DNA sequence: TGTGCCAGCAGCCATTCATCCGTCTCCACAGATACGCAGTATTTT. Translation: CASSHSSVSTDTQYF.

This rearrangement joins TRBV6-5 to TRBJ1-1; D unclear. This CDR3 is built from 13 residues. Germline V gene data show CDR1 as MNHEY and CDR2 as SVGAGI. V shed 2 bases and J shed 3 bases, with 7 bases lying between them. CDR3 loop: CASSYDRHTEAFF. DNA of the CDR3: TGTGCCAGCAGTTACGACCGACACACTGAAGCTTTCTTT.

This sequence joins TRBV9 and TRBJ2-7; 9 bases are shared with TRBD2. The germline V gene has CDR1 SGDLS and CDR2 YYNGEE. The V and J ends lost 0 bases and 2 bases, in that order; junction bases with no gene match: 3. This CDR3 has 15 amino acids. The CDR3 DNA sequence: TGTGCCAGCAGCGTAGAGGCGGGAGGGCCCTACGAGCAGTACTTC. Amino acids: CASSVEAGGPYEQYF.

This clone was observed once. CDR3 amino acids: CASRNFQRGGEQYF. CDR3 nucleotides: TGTGCCAGCAGGAACTTTCAAAGGGGTGGCGAGCAGTACTTC. This chain connects TRBV28 to TRBJ2-7; weak D call: TRBD1 (5 bases). The CDR3 consists of 14 residues. V dropped 6 bases and J dropped 6 bases, with 18 bases sitting between them. CDR1 MDHEN and CDR2 SYDVKM come from the germline V gene.

V gene TRBV19 combines with J gene TRBJ2-5; TRBD2 is a possible D gene (5 bases). The V end was cut by 10 bases, the J end by 3 bases, with 18 bases between. The CDR3 is 14 amino acids. Germline V gives CDR1 LNHDA, CDR2 SQIVND (reference sequence). The CDR3 sequence: CATTRGLWEETQYF. The CDR3 DNA sequence: TGTGCCACCACCAGAGGGCTTTGGGAAGAGACCCAGTACTTC.

V usage is TRBV7-6 and J usage is TRBJ2-1, with 7 nucleotides matching TRBD2. This CDR3 region has 14 residues. Germline CDR1 and CDR2: SGHVS and FNYEAQ. V gave up 5 bases and J gave up 5 bases; unmatched junction bases: 6. The CDR3 DNA sequence: TGTGCCAGCAGCCGGACTAGAGGGAACAATGAGCAGTTCTTC. Protein sequence: CASSRTRGNNEQFF.

The chain carries TRBV7-2 and TRBJ1-4, with D uncertain. V shed 5 bases and J shed 7 bases, with 14 bases lying between them. CDR3 length: 14 residues. In germline, CDR1 is SGHTA, CDR2 FQGNSA. The CDR3: CASSLDRRGEKLFF. The CDR3 nucleotides read TGTGCCAGCAGCCTGGACCGGCGGGGTGAAAAACTGTTTTTT.

The V call is TRBV13, the J call TRBJ1-2; TRBD1 is a possible D gene (6 bases). The CDR3 covers 18 residues. Trimming stripped 4 bases from V and 5 bases from J, with 26 bases between. Germline CDR1 and CDR2: PRHDT and FYEKMQ (reference sequence). CDR3 protein: CASSSRRWGPATKYGYTF. DNA of the CDR3: TGTGCCAGCAGCTCGAGGAGGTGGGGGCCGGCGACGAAATATGGCTACACCTTC.